The present T cell receptor beta chain was sequenced within a study of cytomegalovirus exposure and HLA in healthy donors. Broader study findings: A few of the chains that were CMV-associated were confirmed in vitro to be specific for CMV antigens. Reportedly, cytomegalovirus status was diagnosed with high sensitivity and specificity.

The germline V gene encodes CDR1 SGHDT and CDR2 YYEEEE. V lost 0 bases and J 5 bases, leaving 4 bases between the germline ends. The CDR3 sequence is 12 residues long. Donors sampled were nominally healthy, though unrecorded immune exposures were likely. Comment on this clone: Antigen unknown.

With 60 Vbeta and 13 Jbeta primers, the PCR was carried out. The method was immunoSEQ multiplex PCR; TCRdb's version includes in-frame clones alone and lacks a portion of them. Of around 170,000 clones in the sample, roughly 80% were seen once. The sample was PBMCs. The clonotype originates from a male donor in good health and CMV-seronegative. The rearrangement links TRBV5-6 to TRBJ2-3; D unclear. CDR3 sequence: CASSLVKDTQYF. CDR3 bases: TGTGCCAGCAGCTTGGTCAAAGATACGCAGTATTTT.